This T cell receptor beta chain was profiled in a study of T cells in Graves' hyperthyroidism and ophthalmopathy. Template material for amplifying TCR beta CDR3 regions consisted of RNA transcripts. RT-PCR in the first round (using the HTBI primer set) targeted the TCR CDR3. TCRdb re-called the multiplex PCR reads with MiXCR, one entry per CDR3 protein. This table has over 650,000 distinct CDR3 sequences, less than 45% appearing once. About this clonotype: Its target is not known.

Thyroid ultrasound and orbital computed tomography, with clinical symptoms and serum thyroxine and TRAb, informed diagnoses. Study results and caveats: Most thyroid clonotypes expanded above 0.001 were also detected in blood. In validation, the model predicted ophthalmopathy. These predictions came a median approximately six months before onset.

The specimen was peripheral blood or thyroid tissue (not recorded which). This clonotype originated in an adult man with Graves' disease, either hyperthyroidism or ophthalmopathy (not recorded which).

In nucleotides, the CDR3 is TGTGCCAGCAAGGGACTAGCGGGAGGAACAGAGACCCAGTACTTC. Its protein is CASKGLAGGTETQYF. The V gene is TRBV12-3 or TRBV12-4, the J gene TRBJ2-5; 15 nucleotides line up with TRBD2. CDR3 length: 15 residues. V was pared by 7 bases and J by 4 bases, with 4 bases of the junction left unmatched.